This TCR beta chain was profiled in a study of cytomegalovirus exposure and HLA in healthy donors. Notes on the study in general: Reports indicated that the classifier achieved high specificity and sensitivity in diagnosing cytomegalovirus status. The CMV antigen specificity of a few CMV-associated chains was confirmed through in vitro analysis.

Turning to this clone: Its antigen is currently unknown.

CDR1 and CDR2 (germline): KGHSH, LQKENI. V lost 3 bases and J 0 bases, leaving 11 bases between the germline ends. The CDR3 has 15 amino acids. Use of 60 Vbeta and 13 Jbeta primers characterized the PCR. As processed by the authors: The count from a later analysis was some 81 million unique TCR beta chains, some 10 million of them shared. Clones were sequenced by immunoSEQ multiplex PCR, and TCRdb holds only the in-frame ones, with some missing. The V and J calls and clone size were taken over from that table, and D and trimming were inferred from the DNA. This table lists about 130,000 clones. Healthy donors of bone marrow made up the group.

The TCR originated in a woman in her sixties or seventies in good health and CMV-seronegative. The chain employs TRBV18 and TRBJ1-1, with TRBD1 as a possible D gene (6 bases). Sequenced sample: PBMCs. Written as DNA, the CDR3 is TGTGCCAGCTCACCCGGGACACGTATGAACACTGAAGCTTTCTTT. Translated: CASSPGTRMNTEAFF.